This TCR beta chain was identified in a study of blood T cell repertoires in COVID-19. Study-level background: Specimens from acute and convalescent COVID-19 originated in the United States, Italy and Spain. The cDNA or gDNA used as material had been derived from T cells, B-cell-depleted T cells, or PBMCs.

The V gene's germline CDR1 is MDHEN and CDR2 SYDVKM. Trimming pared 5 bases from V and 8 bases from J, leaving 18 bases between. The CDR3 extends over 15 amino acids. Original data processing: Nucleated cell counts were estimated from reference gene primer amplification. This table comes from immunoSEQ multiplex PCR, and its TCRdb copy is limited to in-frame clones, with some not included. V and J calls and clone size are as listed in that table; D and trimming were resolved from the DNA. The sample holds 190,000 or so clones, around 87% seen once. Sequencing was carried out using peripheral blood. The V gene is TRBV28, the J gene TRBJ1-4; D is uncertain. The TCR originated in a man aged 35-49 years with active or convalescent COVID-19. Here the CDR3 reads CASSPNYGDGEKLFF. Here the CDR3 DNA reads TGTGCCAGCAGTCCCAACTACGGGGATGGGGAAAAACTGTTTTTT.